This section outlines one T cell receptor (beta chain) sequence together with its context. Profiled with immunoSEQ multiplex PCR; TCRdb holds only in-frame clones, not every one. The sample shows tens of thousands of clones, approximately 90% of them seen only once. This entry is derived from a study of blood T cell repertoires in COVID-19. Study-level information: From the United States, Italy and Spain came samples of acute and convalescent COVID-19.

The sequence derives from a woman over 75 with acute or convalescent COVID-19. The sequenced sample consisted of peripheral blood.

The CDR3 sequence: CASSIYGNRGLVGELFF. The CDR3 nucleotides read TGTGCCAGTAGTATTTATGGGAACAGGGGGCTTGTCGGGGAGCTGTTTTTT. The rearrangement joins TRBV19 to TRBJ2-2; 9 bases agree with TRBD1. The V segment lost 3 bases and the J segment 7 bases; nucleotides outside the gene matches: 12. The germline V gene has CDR1 LNHDA and CDR2 SQIVND (reference sequence). The CDR3 is 17 residues long.